This passage covers 9 T cell receptor beta chains from one sample sequenced in a study of T-cell reconstitution after alpha-beta-depleted transplantation in children. Preparation of the TCRbeta library involved a method that used unique molecular identifiers. Using its own MiXCR run on the PCR reads, TCRdb lists one record per CDR3 protein. The data show approximately 290,000 distinct CDR3 sequences, with more than 9% seen just once and around 24% held by the top ten. Material: peripheral blood, obtained 180 days after TCRalphabeta/CD19-depleted stem cell transplant. The receptors shown here come from a male patient aged 2 to 10 who had a stem cell transplant for chronic granulomatous disease, so the T cells may come from the graft donor.

This clonotype was counted many times. The rearrangement uses TRBV7-3 and TRBJ2-3; TRBD2 agrees at 10 bases. CDR3 length: 13 residues. J lost 6 bases, V lost 10 bases, and 7 bases had no gene match. Germline CDR1 is SGHTA and CDR2 is FQGTGA. The CDR3 DNA sequence: TGTGCCACGGCTAGCGGGAGAGCTGATACGCAGTATTTT. It is translated as CATASGRADTQYF.

The table lists this clonotype with many counts. The rearrangement joins TRBV12-3 or TRBV12-4 to TRBJ2-1; D is uncertain. V lost 6 bases to trimming and J lost 4 bases, with 10 bases between them. The CDR3 consists of 13 residues. The CDR3 DNA reads as TGTGCCAGCAGCTTACTGGGGTACAATGAGCAGTTCTTC. Encoded protein: CASSLLGYNEQFF.

This clonotype was found many times. A junction boundary mismatches the germline segment, possibly from a read error. The gene calls are TRBV28 and TRBJ1-2, with D unresolved. The CDR3 has 14 residues. Per germline, CDR1 MDHEN and CDR2 SYDVKM. Here the CDR3 DNA reads TGTGCCAGCACTTTACCGGGCCGCAACTATGGCTACACCTTC. Translated: CASTLPGRNYGYTF.

There are many counts of this clonotype. The V call is TRBV15, the J call TRBJ2-7; D assignment may be TRBD1 or TRBD2 (5 bases each). Germline lookup yields CDR1 LNHNV and CDR2 YYDKDF (reference sequence). Trimming removed 0 bases at V and 2 bases at J, with 14 bases between. The CDR3 has 16 residues. CDR3: CATSRDPWDPTYEQYF. The CDR3 region has the DNA TGTGCCACCAGCAGAGATCCCTGGGACCCTACCTACGAGCAGTACTTC.

This chain connects TRBV12-3 or TRBV12-4 to TRBJ1-2, with TRBD1 identical over 7 bases. The junction had 8 bases not matched to a gene; V was cut back by 6 bases and J by 4 bases. The CDR3 has 14 amino acids. In nucleotides, the CDR3 is TGTGCCAGCAGCTTACAGGGGACGAGCTATGGCTACACCTTC. This encodes CASSLQGTSYGYTF.

There are many counts of this clonotype. Sequence at one end of the junction differs from germline and may be a read error. The rearrangement links TRBV18 to TRBJ2-7; D is perhaps TRBD1 (6 bases). In germline, CDR1 is KGHSH, CDR2 LQKENI. CDR3 length: 15 residues. The CDR3, as DNA: TGTGCCAGCTCACCGGGGGCACAGGTCCATGGACCTCGGAACTTC. It specifies CASSPGAQVHGPRNF.

About this clonotype: One base away lies a much larger clone, so this may be a sequencing read error. The CDR3 is CPSSADPVGYGFTEAFF. CDR3 bases: TGTCCCAGCAGCGCTGACCCCGTGGGGTACGGTTTCACTGAAGCTTTCTTT. The chain combines TRBV22-1 with TRBJ1-1. TRBV22-1 is tagged as a pseudogene. This CDR3 is built from 17 residues.

This clonotype was counted at least ten times. V gene TRBV11-2 combines with J gene TRBJ2-3; D unclear. Trimming took 6 bases from V and 3 from J, leaving 7 bases between them. CDR1 and CDR2 (germline): SGHAT, FQNNGV. This CDR3 is 12 amino acids long. The CDR3 reads CASSGVTDTQYF. The CDR3 DNA is TGTGCCAGCAGTGGGGTGACAGATACGCAGTATTTT.

Points on this clonotype: A read error may explain this, as a much larger clone is one base away. The rearrangement links TRBV29-1 to TRBJ2-3; 7 nucleotides match TRBD1. The end of the DNA fits TRBJ1-5 better, so the J call may be wrong. This CDR3 has 14 residues. The germline V gene encodes CDR1 SQVTM and CDR2 ANQGSEA. CDR3 residues: CSVAQGRWTDTQHF. In DNA form, the CDR3 reads TGCAGCGTCGCACAGGGGAGGTGGACAGATACGCAGCATTTT.